This T cell receptor (beta chain) was observed in a study of blood T cell repertoires in COVID-19. The data were produced by immunoSEQ multiplex PCR, yet TCRdb's version contains in-frame clones alone and is incomplete. The sample lists 100,000 to 150,000 clones; approximately 90% were seen once. Sequenced: peripheral blood. This TCR came from a man aged 45 to 65 with acute or convalescent COVID-19.

This CDR3 reads CASSDRESGANVLTF. In nucleotides, the CDR3 is TGTGCCAGCAGTGATAGGGAGTCGGGGGCCAACGTCCTGACTTTC. The gene calls are TRBV6-1 and TRBJ2-6; TRBD2 is a possible D gene (5 bases). The CDR3 runs to 15 residues. With 3 bases removed from V and 4 bases from J, the gap between germline ends came to 10 bases. Looked up from germline, CDR1 is MNHNS and CDR2 is SASEGT.